The rows below give T cell receptor beta chains drawn from one sample of a study of T cell responses to AZD1222 COVID-19 vaccine. TCRdb's copy holds only in-frame clones and misses some; the assay was immunoSEQ multiplex PCR. The sample lists around 150,000 clones, roughly nine tenths seen once, with about 4.5% in the top ten. The sequencing used peripheral blood, collected on day 0 of MenACWY control vaccination. These receptors all stem from an adult in good health. The CDR3 runs from the conserved cysteine through the conserved F or W. The D gene is left open where the match is weak. Some rows have no size entry. The others give once, few or many, or a class for an expanded clone.

d_call | j_call | v_call | clone_size | cdr3_aa | cdr3_nt
. | TRBJ1-4 | TRBV5-1 | . | CASSLGVGQLNEKLFF | TGCGCCAGCAGCTTGGGTGTCGGTCAGCTTAATGAAAAACTGTTTTTT
TRBD1 | TRBJ2-7 | TRBV3-1/TRBV3-2 | . | CASSQVEDERWTGLLSEQYF | TGTGCCAGCAGCCAAGTAGAGGACGAACGGTGGACAGGGCTCTTGTCCGAGCAGTACTTC
TRBD1 | TRBJ1-1 | TRBV29-1 | . | CSVEGTGKNTEAFF | TGCAGCGTTGAAGGGACAGGAAAGAACACTGAAGCTTTCTTT
. | TRBJ2-7 | TRBV6-5 | . | CASRQPTGFEQYF | TGTGCCAGCAGGCAACCTACAGGGTTCGAGCAGTACTTC
TRBD1 | TRBJ1-2 | TRBV3-1/TRBV3-2 | once | CASSQGVQGSNGYTF | TGTGCCAGCAGCCAAGGGGTACAGGGGTCAAATGGCTACACCTTC
TRBD1 | TRBJ1-6 | TRBV5-4 | . | CASRTTGANNSPLHF | TGTGCCAGCAGGACGACAGGGGCCAATAATTCACCCCTCCACTTT
TRBD1 | TRBJ2-5 | TRBV11-2 | . | CASSLVGTGVDQETQYF | TGTGCCAGCAGCTTAGTGGGGACAGGGGTTGATCAAGAGACCCAGTACTTC
TRBD1 | TRBJ2-7 | TRBV27 | . | CASNLRGTGTNEQYF | TGTGCCAGCAACTTACGCGGGACAGGGACCAACGAGCAGTACTTC
. | TRBJ1-1 | TRBV7-2 | . | CASSLNKGTEAFF | TGTGCCAGCAGCTTAAACAAGGGCACTGAAGCTTTCTTT
. | TRBJ2-7 | TRBV15 | once | CATSREGGGSYEQYF | TGTGCCACCAGCAGAGAAGGGGGAGGCTCCTACGAGCAGTACTTC
. | TRBJ2-7 | TRBV12-5 | . | CASGLGTTATYEQYF | TGTGCTAGTGGTTTGGGAACGACAGCTACCTACGAGCAGTACTTC
TRBD2 | TRBJ2-1 | TRBV10-3 | once | CAIRDPGLAGGPPFYNEQFF | TGTGCCATCAGAGATCCGGGACTAGCGGGAGGGCCCCCCTTTTACAATGAGCAGTTCTTC
. | TRBJ2-3 | TRBV30 | . | CAWSTGVTDTQYF | TGTGCCTGGAGTACGGGCGTAACAGATACGCAGTATTTT
. | TRBJ2-2 | TRBV24-1 | . | CATSDPPAGELFF | TGTGCCACCAGTGACCCGCCGGCCGGGGAGCTGTTTTTT
. | TRBJ2-7 | TRBV6-2/TRBV6-3 | . | CASSYNGQEVPDEQYF | TGTGCCAGCAGTTACAATGGTCAGGAGGTTCCCGACGAGCAGTACTTC
TRBD2 | TRBJ2-1 | TRBV18 | . | CASSPLGEGPREQFF | TGTGCCAGCTCACCCTTGGGGGAGGGCCCCCGAGAGCAGTTCTTC
. | TRBJ2-1 | TRBV2 | . | CASSGPLNEQFF | TGTGCCAGCTCCGGGCCTCTCAATGAGCAGTTCTTC
. | TRBJ1-1 | TRBV12-3/TRBV12-4 | . | CASSFQAGTEAFF | TGTGCCAGCAGTTTCCAGGCCGGGACTGAAGCTTTCTTT
. | TRBJ2-1 | TRBV27 | . | CASSPGRYYNEQFF | TGTGCCAGCAGTCCCGGCAGGTACTACAATGAGCAGTTCTTC
TRBD2 | TRBJ2-3 | TRBV10-3 | . | CAISESISGGTDTQYF | TGTGCCATCAGTGAGTCGATTAGCGGGGGGACAGATACGCAGTATTTT
. | TRBJ2-1 | TRBV6-2/TRBV6-3 | . | CASSYSGPQQFF | TGTGCCAGCAGTTACTCGGGACCTCAACAGTTCTTC
. | TRBJ2-3 | TRBV14 | . | CASSQPRQDRTDTQYF | TGTGCCAGCAGCCAACCCAGACAGGACCGCACAGATACGCAGTATTTT